This note documents a single TCR beta chain sequence. The junction and the germline gene differ at one end; a read error may be behind it. This sample stems from a study of identical twins. The V gene's germline CDR1 is SGHKS and CDR2 YYEKEE (reference sequence). The CDR3 consists of 17 residues. MiXCR was run by TCRdb on the 5' RACE reads, yielding one entry per CDR3 protein. Of around 140,000 distinct CDR3 sequences listed, roughly 3.5% are singletons. V and J are TRBV5-5 and TRBJ1-5; 11 bases fit TRBD1. Sequencing was carried out using memory T cells sorted from blood. The source of this sequence is a man between 18 and 29 years old in good health. The CDR3 DNA sequence: TGTGCCAGCAGATTGGGGACAGGGGGAAATAGCAATCAGCCCCAGCATTTT. Translating it yields CASRLGTGGNSNQPQHF.